This T cell receptor (beta chain) was captured by sequencing in a study of CD8 T cells in Susac syndrome. The RNA input was roughly 0.45 to 1 ug, and it was reverse transcribed with random hexamers. The amplification used immunoSEQ multiplex PCR on TCR beta CDR3; it spanned 54 Vbeta and 13 Jbeta. TCRdb processed the immunoSEQ multiplex PCR reads anew with MiXCR; each CDR3 protein has one entry. Altogether around 190,000 distinct CDR3 sequences are present, approximately 93% being singletons, with the ten largest covering 0.1%. V was clipped by 3 bases and J by 8 bases; unmatched bases: 9. Germline lookup yields CDR1 KGHSH and CDR2 LQKENI. This CDR3 region has 14 residues.

The receptor was isolated from a human donor in good health. The specimen was CD4+ T cells from PBMCs. The J gene is TRBJ1-2, the V gene TRBV18; TRBD1 agrees at 7 bases. The CDR3, as DNA: TGTGCCAGCTCACCGGATCGGACAGGATTGGGCTACACCTTC. Amino acids: CASSPDRTGLGYTF.